Shown below are 23 T cell receptor beta chains from a single sample sequenced in a study of blood T cell repertoires in COVID-19. The repertoire was sequenced with immunoSEQ multiplex PCR; TCRdb's copy has only in-frame clones and lacks some. This sample has some 230,000 clones, with 80% to 85% found just once. Sequenced material: peripheral blood. The receptors originated from a woman aged 25 to 45 who had recovered from COVID-19.

The rearrangement uses TRBV27 and TRBJ2-7; the D gene is possibly TRBD1 (7 bases). This CDR3 has 20 amino acids. Germline V CDR1 and CDR2: MNHEY, SMNVEV (reference sequence). V shed 7 bases and J shed 3 bases, with 34 bases lying between them. The CDR3 reads CASIRLGQEPTGRANYEQYF. CDR3 sequence (DNA): TGTGCCAGCATCCGATTAGGACAGGAGCCGACCGGGAGAGCGAACTACGAGCAGTACTTC.

In this sample, this clone turned up a few times. The chain is built from TRBV15 and TRBJ2-2; 14 bases are shared with TRBD2. Germline V CDR1 and CDR2: LNHNV, YYDKDF (reference sequence). Trimming at V came to 3 bases and at J to 4 bases, leaving 10 bases not matched to a gene. The CDR3 is 19 amino acids. CDR3 nucleotides: TGTGCCACCAGCAGTGTCGCCGGGACTAGCGGGAGAATCACCGGGGAGCTGTTTTTT. Translation: CATSSVAGTSGRITGELFF.

CDR3 sequence: CASSRIGSGKMNTEAFF. In DNA form, the CDR3 reads TGTGCCAGTAGTAGAATCGGATCAGGGAAAATGAACACTGAAGCTTTCTTT. The chain has TRBV19 and TRBJ1-1; perhaps TRBD1 as D (5 bases). The germline V gene has CDR1 LNHDA and CDR2 SQIVND (reference sequence). CDR3 size: 17 residues. Trimming removed 4 bases at V and 0 bases at J, with 18 bases between.

The chain has TRBV6-1 and TRBJ2-3; D call uncertain. This CDR3 is 14 amino acids long. The germline V gene has CDR1 MNHNS and CDR2 SASEGT. V was cut by 3 bases and J by 2 bases, with 9 bases left in between. The CDR3 here is CASSEVLLTDTQYF. CDR3 DNA: TGTGCCAGCAGTGAGGTCTTACTCACAGATACGCAGTATTTT.

This chain links TRBV6-5 with TRBJ2-7; 8 bases align to TRBD2. After removal of 5 bases from V and 2 bases from J, the junction contained 5 bases not matched to a gene. Germline values: CDR1 MNHEY, CDR2 SVGAGI. This CDR3 has 14 amino acids. The DNA for the CDR3 is TGTGCCAGCAGTAGGGAGCGGGAGACCTACGAGCAGTACTTC. Amino acid sequence: CASSRERETYEQYF.

The chain couples TRBV18 to TRBJ2-2; tentative D call: TRBD2 (6 bases). V lost 4 bases, J lost 7 bases, and 10 bases lay in between. From germline, CDR1 is KGHSH and CDR2 LQKENI. This CDR3 comprises 13 residues. The DNA of the CDR3 is TGTGCCAGCTCACTTGGGACTGTCGGGGAGCTGTTTTTT. Amino acid sequence: CASSLGTVGELFF.

This clone was counted between two and nine times. This rearrangement joins TRBV19 to TRBJ2-2; TRBD1 matches 8 bases. The CDR3 consists of 16 residues. The junction had 9 bases not matched to a gene; V was cut back by 6 bases and J by 3 bases. The germline gives CDR1 LNHDA, CDR2 SQIVND (reference sequence). The CDR3 here is CASSLGGRGHTGELFF. The CDR3 bases are TGTGCCAGTAGCCTCGGGGGCAGGGGGCACACCGGGGAGCTGTTTTTT. Complete variable domain (other parts from reference TRBV19 and TRBJ2-2): DGGITQSPKYLFRKEGQNVTLSCEQNLNHDAMYWYRQDPGQGLRLIYYSQIVNDFQKGDIAEGYSVSREKKESFPLTVTSAQKNPTAFYLCASSLGGRGHTGELFFGEGSRLTVL.

V and J are TRBV28 and TRBJ1-2; D might be TRBD1 (5 bases). There are 14 residues in the CDR3. Germline CDR1 and CDR2: MDHEN and SYDVKM. Trimming shortened V by 4 bases and J by 3 bases, and 12 bases separated the two germline ends. The CDR3: CASSSDMGYYGYTF. CDR3 nucleotides: TGTGCCAGCAGTTCGGACATGGGCTACTATGGCTACACCTTC.

This clone was recorded once. The chain recombines TRBV7-9 with TRBJ2-7; 8 nucleotides match TRBD1. V gave up 3 bases and J gave up 6 bases; unmatched junction bases: 1. Looked up from germline, CDR1 is SEHNR and CDR2 is FQNEAQ (reference sequence). The length of the CDR3 is 12 residues. CDR3 DNA: TGTGCCAGCAGCTTGACAGGGGCCGAGCAGTACTTC. The encoded protein is CASSLTGAEQYF.

V and J are TRBV7-3 and TRBJ2-5; TRBD1 might be the D (5 bases). Germline V gives CDR1 SGHTA, CDR2 FQGTGA. Deletions cut 0 bases from V and 5 bases from J, with 7 bases between. The CDR3 has 13 residues. The CDR3 nucleotides read TGTGCCAGCAGCTTAACACAGGTCGAGACCCAGTACTTC. Translation gives CASSLTQVETQYF.

V gene TRBV30 combines with J gene TRBJ2-7, with 9 bases identical to TRBD2. The CDR3 length is 12 residues. V trimming: 8 bases; J trimming: 7 bases; junction bases outside the gene matches: 9. CDR1 and CDR2 from the germline V gene are GTSNPN and SVGIG (reference sequence). CDR3 nucleotide sequence: TGTGCCGGAAGGGGACTAGCAACGGAGCAGTACTTC. This codes for CAGRGLATEQYF.

The chain recombines TRBV28 with TRBJ1-5; 8 bases are shared with TRBD1. The ends lost 3 bases at V and 3 bases at J; junction bases unmatched: 7. The CDR3 totals 16 residues. Germline values: CDR1 MDHEN, CDR2 SYDVKM. The CDR3 nucleotides are TGTGCCAGCAGTTTCGGTCAGGGGGCGATCAATCAGCCCCAGCATTTT. It codes for CASSFGQGAINQPQHF.

The genes are TRBV5-1 and TRBJ2-2, with D tentatively TRBD2 (5 bases). Germline V CDR1 and CDR2: SGHRS, YFSETQ. V was clipped by 2 bases and J by 4 bases, with 18 bases between them. This CDR3 is 17 amino acids long. The DNA of the CDR3 is TGCGCCAGCAGCTTTGCCGGGGATTCCGGAAGCACCGGGGAGCTGTTTTTT. Its protein is CASSFAGDSGSTGELFF.

As concerns this clone: This sample also contains other DNA sequences that code for the same CDR3. V is TRBV30 and J is TRBJ1-1, with D perhaps TRBD1 (5 bases). Looked up from germline, CDR1 is GTSNPN and CDR2 is SVGIG (reference sequence). The CDR3 is made up of 13 amino acids. Between the trimmed V and J ends, which lost 0 bases and 0 bases, there was a span of 5 bases. CDR3 in amino acids: CAWSVQVNTEAFF. The CDR3 DNA sequence: TGTGCCTGGAGTGTACAGGTGAACACTGAAGCTTTCTTT. The variable domain in full, completed from reference TRBV30 and TRBJ1-1, reads SQTIHQWPATLVQPVGSPLSLECTVEGTSNPNLYWYRQAAGRGLQLLFYSVGIGQISSEVPQNLSASRPQDRQFILSSKKLLLSDSGFYLCAWSVQVNTEAFFGQGTRLTVV.

The rearrangement joins TRBV5-8 to TRBJ1-5; tentative D call: TRBD1 (6 bases). Trimming pared 6 bases from V and 0 bases from J, leaving 13 bases between. Germline assignment: CDR1 SGHTS and CDR2 YDEGEE. The length of the CDR3 is 15 residues. The CDR3 loop reads CASNPQGYSNQPQHF. Written as DNA, the CDR3 is TGTGCCAGCAACCCGCAGGGGTATAGCAATCAGCCCCAGCATTTT.

This clone was seen a handful of times. V gene TRBV30 combines with J gene TRBJ2-7; weak D call: TRBD1 (5 bases). Germline V gene lookup returns CDR1 GTSNPN and CDR2 SVGIG (reference sequence). Trimming stripped 2 bases from V and 5 bases from J, with 16 bases between. The CDR3 covers 14 residues. The CDR3 sequence: CAWSSGLGADEQYF. The CDR3, as DNA: TGTGCCTGGAGTTCGGGCTTAGGGGCGGACGAGCAGTACTTC.

In its sample, this clone was seen once. The chain employs TRBV4-2 and TRBJ2-2; the match to TRBD2 covers 7 bases. Germline CDR1 LGHNA, CDR2 YNFKEQ. The V gene end was trimmed by 0 bases and the J gene end by 6 bases; junction bases not matched to a gene: 7. The CDR3 has 16 residues. CDR3 in amino acids: CASSQDGAGEAGELFF. Here the CDR3 DNA reads TGTGCCAGCAGCCAAGACGGGGCGGGAGAGGCCGGGGAGCTGTTTTTT.

The rearrangement links TRBV9 to TRBJ1-4, with 7 bases lining up with TRBD1. The CDR3 consists of 15 residues. V lost 3 bases, J lost 6 bases, and 8 bases stayed unmatched. The V gene's germline CDR1 is SGDLS and CDR2 YYNGEE. The CDR3 coding sequence is TGTGCCAGCAGCGCAGGAGGAGGGGGCTATGAAAAACTGTTTTTT. Translating gives CASSAGGGGYEKLFF.

The sample holds many counts of this clone. This chain joins TRBV9 and TRBJ2-5; D call uncertain. The V gene's germline CDR1 is SGDLS and CDR2 YYNGEE. CDR3 length: 15 residues. Trimming shortened V by 2 bases and J by 3 bases, and 14 bases separated the two germline ends. The CDR3 coding sequence is TGTGCCAGCAGCGTTACGTTTGCGCCGGAAGAGACCCAGTACTTC. Translation gives CASSVTFAPEETQYF.

The chain employs TRBV4-1 and TRBJ2-7, with 10 bases lining up with TRBD1. Germline loops: CDR1 MGHRA, CDR2 YSYEKL. CDR3 length equals 15 residues. J gave up 5 bases and V 5 bases, and 9 bases lay outside the gene matches. DNA of the CDR3: TGCGCCAGCAGCGGGCCCGGGACAGGGGATCACGAGCAGTACTTC. Its protein product is CASSGPGTGDHEQYF.

The chain links TRBV12-3 or TRBV12-4 to TRBJ1-1, with D possibly matching TRBD1 (5 bases). With 6 bases removed from V and 0 bases from J, the gap between germline ends came to 8 bases. CDR3 length equals 13 residues. CDR3 loop: CASRTEMNTEAFF. In DNA, the CDR3 is TGTGCCAGCAGGACAGAGATGAACACTGAAGCTTTCTTT.

The rearrangement links TRBV19 to TRBJ2-3, with D perhaps matching TRBD2 (5 bases). V was cut by 5 bases and J by 6 bases, with 9 bases left in between. The germline CDR1 and CDR2 sequences are LNHDA and SQIVND (reference sequence). CDR3 length: 12 amino acids. CDR3 amino acids: CASSPRGDTQYF. CDR3 nucleotide sequence: TGTGCCAGTAGTCCCCGGGGTGATACGCAGTATTTT.

The chain uses TRBV2 and TRBJ2-1; D call uncertain. V shed 6 bases and J shed 4 bases, with 4 bases lying between them. This CDR3 is 11 amino acids long. Per the germline V gene, CDR1 is SNHLY and CDR2 is FYNNEI. The CDR3 coding sequence is TGTGCCAGCAGCCCTTACAATGAGCAGTTCTTC. Its translation is CASSPYNEQFF.